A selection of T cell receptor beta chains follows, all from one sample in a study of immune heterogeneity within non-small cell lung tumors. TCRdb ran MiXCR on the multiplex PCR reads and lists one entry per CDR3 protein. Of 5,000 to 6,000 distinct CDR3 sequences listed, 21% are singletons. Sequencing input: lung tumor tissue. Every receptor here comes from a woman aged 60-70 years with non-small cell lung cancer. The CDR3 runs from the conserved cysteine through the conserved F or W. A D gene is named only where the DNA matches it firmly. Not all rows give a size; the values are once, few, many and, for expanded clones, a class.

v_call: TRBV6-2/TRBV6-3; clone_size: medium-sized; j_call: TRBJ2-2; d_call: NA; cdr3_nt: TGTGCCAGCAGTTACTCGATGGGGCGGGACCCGAACACCGGGGAGCTGTTTTTT; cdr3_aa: CASSYSMGRDPNTGELFF
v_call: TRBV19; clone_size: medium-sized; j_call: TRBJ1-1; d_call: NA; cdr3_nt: TGTGCCAGTAGGGTGACAGGGAACACTGAAGCTTTCTTT; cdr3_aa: CASRVTGNTEAFF
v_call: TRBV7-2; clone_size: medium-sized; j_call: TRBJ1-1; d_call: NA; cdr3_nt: TGTGCCAGCAGTCTTGAGGGGAACACTGAAGCTTTCTTT; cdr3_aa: CASSLEGNTEAFF
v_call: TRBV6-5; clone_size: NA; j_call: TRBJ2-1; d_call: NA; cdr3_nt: TGTGCCAGCAGTTACTCCAGGTCCGGCTCTGAGCAGTTCTTC; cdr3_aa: CASSYSRSGSEQFF
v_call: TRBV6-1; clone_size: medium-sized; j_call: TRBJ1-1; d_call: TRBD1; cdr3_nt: TGTGCCAGCAGTGAAACTGAGGGGGCGCACACTGAAGCTTTCTTT; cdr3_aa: CASSETEGAHTEAFF
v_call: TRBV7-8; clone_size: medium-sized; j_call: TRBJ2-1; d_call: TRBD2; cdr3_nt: TGTGCCAGCAGCTTAGCAGCGGGAGTCTACAATGAGCAGTTCTTC; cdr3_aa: CASSLAAGVYNEQFF
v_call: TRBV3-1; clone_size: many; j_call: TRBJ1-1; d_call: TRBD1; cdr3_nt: TGTGCCAGCAGTCAGACCGCCGGGACAGGGGCCACTGAAGCTTTCTTT; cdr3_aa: CASSQTAGTGATEAFF
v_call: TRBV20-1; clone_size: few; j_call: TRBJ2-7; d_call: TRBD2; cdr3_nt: TGCAGTGCTGCCCAATGGGCTAGCGGGAGCTCCTACGAGCAGTACTTC; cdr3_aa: CSAAQWASGSSYEQYF
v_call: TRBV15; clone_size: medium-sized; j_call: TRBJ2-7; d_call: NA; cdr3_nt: TGTGCCACCAGCAGGAACCAGGGCGAGCAGTACTTC; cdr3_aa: CATSRNQGEQYF
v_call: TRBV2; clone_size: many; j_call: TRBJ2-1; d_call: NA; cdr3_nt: TGTGCCAGCAGTGCGTGGAATGAGCAGTTCTTC; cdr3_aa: CASSAWNEQFF
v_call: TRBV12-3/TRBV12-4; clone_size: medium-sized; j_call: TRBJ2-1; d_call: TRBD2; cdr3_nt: TGTGCCAGCACCAGAGGACTAGCGGGAAACAATGAGCAGTTCTTC; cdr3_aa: CASTRGLAGNNEQFF
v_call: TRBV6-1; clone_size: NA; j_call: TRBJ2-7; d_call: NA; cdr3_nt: TGTGCCAGCTGGGGTCCGTCCGAGCAGTACTTC; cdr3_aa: CASWGPSEQYF
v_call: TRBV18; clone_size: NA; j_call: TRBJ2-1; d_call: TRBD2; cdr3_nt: TGTGCCACCTCACCCGGGACTAGCTGCAATGAGCAGTTCTTC; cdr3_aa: CATSPGTSCNEQFF
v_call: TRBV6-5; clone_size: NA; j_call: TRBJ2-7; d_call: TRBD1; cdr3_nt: TGTGCCAGCAGTTACTCGAGGTGGCGGGACAGGGGCCTGGTAGTGGAGCAGTACTTC; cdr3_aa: CASSYSRWRDRGLVVEQYF
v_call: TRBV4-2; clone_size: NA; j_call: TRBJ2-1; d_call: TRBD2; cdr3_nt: TGTGCCAGCAGCCAATCCTTGACTAGCGGGAGGGAGGGTGAGCAGTTCTTC; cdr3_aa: CASSQSLTSGREGEQFF
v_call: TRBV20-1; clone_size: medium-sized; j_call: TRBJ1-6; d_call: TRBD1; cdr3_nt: TGCAGTGCCGTTCGGACAGGGGACTTTGGTAATTCACCCCTCCACTTT; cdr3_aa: CSAVRTGDFGNSPLHF
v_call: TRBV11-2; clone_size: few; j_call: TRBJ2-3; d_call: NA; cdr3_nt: TGTGCCAGCAGCTTCCCGCAGGGTACGCAGTATTTT; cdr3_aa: CASSFPQGTQYF
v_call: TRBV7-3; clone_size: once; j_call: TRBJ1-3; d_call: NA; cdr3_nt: TGTGCCAGCAGCCATGCTGGAAACACCATATATTTT; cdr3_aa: CASSHAGNTIYF
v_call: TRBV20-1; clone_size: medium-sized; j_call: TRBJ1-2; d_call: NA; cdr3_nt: TGCAGTGCTCAGGGAGGCGACAAATTCTATGGCTACACCTTC; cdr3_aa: CSAQGGDKFYGYTF
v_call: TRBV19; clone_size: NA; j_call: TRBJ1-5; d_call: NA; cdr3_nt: TGTGCCAGTACCACGACCGGGGGGGGCTATAGCAATCAGCCCCAGCATTTT; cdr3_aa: CASTTTGGGYSNQPQHF
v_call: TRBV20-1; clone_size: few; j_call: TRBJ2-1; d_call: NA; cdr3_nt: TGCAGTGCTAGTCGGAGCTCCTACAATGAGCAGTTCTTC; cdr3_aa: CSASRSSYNEQFF
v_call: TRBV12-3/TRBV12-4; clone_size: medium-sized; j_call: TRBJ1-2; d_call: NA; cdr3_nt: TGTGCCAGCAGTTTTAGAGGAGCGGCAGCTGGCTACACCTTC; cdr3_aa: CASSFRGAAAGYTF
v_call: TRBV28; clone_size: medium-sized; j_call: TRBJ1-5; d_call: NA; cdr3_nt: TGTGCCAGCAGTTCCATAGACGGGTGGAGCAATCAGCCCCAGCATTTT; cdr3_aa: CASSSIDGWSNQPQHF
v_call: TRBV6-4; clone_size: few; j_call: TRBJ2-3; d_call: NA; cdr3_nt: TGTGCCAGCAGTGCCGGGAGAATGAAGTATTTT; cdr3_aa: CASSAGRMKYF
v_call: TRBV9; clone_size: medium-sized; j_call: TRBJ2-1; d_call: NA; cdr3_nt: TGTGCCAGCAGCGTAGCCATGGAAAATGAGCAGTTCTTC; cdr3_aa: CASSVAMENEQFF
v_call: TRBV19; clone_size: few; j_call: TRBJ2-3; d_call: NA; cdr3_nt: TGTGCCAGTAGTCCCACGGCTAGCACAGATACGCAGTATTTT; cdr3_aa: CASSPTASTDTQYF
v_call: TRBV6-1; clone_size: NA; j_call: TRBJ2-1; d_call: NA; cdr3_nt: TGTGCCAGCAGTCCCACCCGGGATGAGCAGTTCTTC; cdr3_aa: CASSPTRDEQFF
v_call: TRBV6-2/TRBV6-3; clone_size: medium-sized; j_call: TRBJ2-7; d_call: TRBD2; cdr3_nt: TGTGCCAGCACCCCGGGGGGACGCTACGAGCAGTACTTC; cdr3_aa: CASTPGGRYEQYF
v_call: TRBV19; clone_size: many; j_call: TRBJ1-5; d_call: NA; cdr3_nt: TGTGCCAGTAGTATTCAGACAGCTAATAGCAATCAGCCCCAGCATTTT; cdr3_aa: CASSIQTANSNQPQHF
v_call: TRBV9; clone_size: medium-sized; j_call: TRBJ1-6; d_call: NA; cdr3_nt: TGTGCCAGCAGCACACGACAGGAGAGGTCCTATAATTCACCCCTCCACTTT; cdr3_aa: CASSTRQERSYNSPLHF
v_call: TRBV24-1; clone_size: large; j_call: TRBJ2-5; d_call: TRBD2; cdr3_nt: TGTGCCACCAGTGATTTGGGTGCGGGAGAAGAGACCCAGTACTTC; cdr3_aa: CATSDLGAGEETQYF
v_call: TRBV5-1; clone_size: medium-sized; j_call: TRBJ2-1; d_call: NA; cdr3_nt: TGCGCCAGCAGCTACCCTGGGGATGAGCAGTTCTTC; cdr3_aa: CASSYPGDEQFF
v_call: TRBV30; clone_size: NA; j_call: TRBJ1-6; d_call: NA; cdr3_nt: TGTGCCTGGCACGGACAGAGTAATAATTCACCCCTCCACTTT; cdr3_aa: CAWHGQSNNSPLHF
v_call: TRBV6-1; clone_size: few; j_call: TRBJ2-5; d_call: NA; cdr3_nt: TGTGCCAGCAGACGGTCTGGGCTGGGAAAAGAGACCCAGTACTTC; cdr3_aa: CASRRSGLGKETQYF
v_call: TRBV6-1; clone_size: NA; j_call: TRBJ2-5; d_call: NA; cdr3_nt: TGTGCCAGCTGCCCCACTTCGGCCGGGGAGACCCAGTACTTC; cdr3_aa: CASCPTSAGETQYF
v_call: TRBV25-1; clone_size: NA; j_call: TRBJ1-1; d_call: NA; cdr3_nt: TGTGCCAGCAGTGGAATCGCGGACACTGAAGCTTTCTTT; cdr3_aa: CASSGIADTEAFF
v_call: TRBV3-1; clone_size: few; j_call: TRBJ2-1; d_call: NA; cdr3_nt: TGTGCCAGCAGCGAGCACAATGAGCAGTTCTTC; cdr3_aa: CASSEHNEQFF
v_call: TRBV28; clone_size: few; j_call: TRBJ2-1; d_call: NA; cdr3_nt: TGTGCCAGCAGTTTTCCTTTTGGGGCCCAGTTCTTC; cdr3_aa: CASSFPFGAQFF
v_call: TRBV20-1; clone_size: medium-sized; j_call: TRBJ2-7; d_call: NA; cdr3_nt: TGCAGCACAGAAAGGAGCTCCTACGAGCAGTACTTC; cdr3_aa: CSTERSSYEQYF
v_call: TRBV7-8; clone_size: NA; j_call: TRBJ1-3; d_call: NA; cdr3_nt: TGTGCCAGCAGCTTAGGGTTTGGGTTGAGCGGAAACACCATATATTTT; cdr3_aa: CASSLGFGLSGNTIYF
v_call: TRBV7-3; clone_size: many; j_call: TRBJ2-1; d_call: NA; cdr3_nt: TGTGCCAGCAGCATGACAGGCTACAATGAGCAGTTCTTC; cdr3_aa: CASSMTGYNEQFF
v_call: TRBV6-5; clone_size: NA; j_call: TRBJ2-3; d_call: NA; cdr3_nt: TGTGCCAGCAGTTACCCAGATACGCAGTATTTT; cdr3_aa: CASSYPDTQYF
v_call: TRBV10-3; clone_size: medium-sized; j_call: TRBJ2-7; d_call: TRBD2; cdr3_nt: TGTGCCATCAGAGACCCTAGCGGGAGGGTAGACGAGCAGTACTTC; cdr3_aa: CAIRDPSGRVDEQYF
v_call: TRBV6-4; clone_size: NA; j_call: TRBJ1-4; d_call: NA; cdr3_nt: TGTGCCAGTGGATTTGATATATTACGTGAAAAACTGTTTTTT; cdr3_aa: CASGFDILREKLFF
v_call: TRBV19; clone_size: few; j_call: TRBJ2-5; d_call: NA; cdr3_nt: TGTGCCAGTAGATCGACCCAGATGGGGACCCAGTACTTC; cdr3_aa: CASRSTQMGTQYF
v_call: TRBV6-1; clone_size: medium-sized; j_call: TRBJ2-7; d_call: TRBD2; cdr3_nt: TGTGCCAGCAGTTCCGGGACTAGTCGCTACGAGCAGTACTTC; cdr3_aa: CASSSGTSRYEQYF
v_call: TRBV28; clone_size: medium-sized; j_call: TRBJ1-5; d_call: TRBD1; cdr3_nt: TGTGCCAGCAGTCCTCGACAGGGTAATCAGCCCCAGCATTTT; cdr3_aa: CASSPRQGNQPQHF
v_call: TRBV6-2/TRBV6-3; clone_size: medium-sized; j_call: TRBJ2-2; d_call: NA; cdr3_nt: TGTGCCAGCAGTTACTCAGGGTCCCCCGGGGAGCTGTTTTTT; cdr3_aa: CASSYSGSPGELFF
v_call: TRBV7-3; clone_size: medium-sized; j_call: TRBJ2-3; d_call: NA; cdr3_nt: TGTGCCAGCAGCTTAGCCCAGGCAGATACGCAGTATTTT; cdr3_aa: CASSLAQADTQYF
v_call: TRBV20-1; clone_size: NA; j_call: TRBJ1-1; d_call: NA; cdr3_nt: TGCAGTGCTCCTCTCTATCGGGCCCTTGAAGCTTTCTTT; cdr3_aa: CSAPLYRALEAFF
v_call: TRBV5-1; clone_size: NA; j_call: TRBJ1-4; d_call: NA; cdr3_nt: TGCGCCAGCAGCTTGAGGGGCAATTATGAAGAACTGTTTTTT; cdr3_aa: CASSLRGNYEELFF